These T cell receptor beta chains were read from a single sample in a study of blood T cell repertoires in COVID-19. Generated by immunoSEQ multiplex PCR, the TCRdb table keeps only in-frame clones and is missing some. The data contain about 76,000 clones, approximately 84% of them singletons. Sequenced sample: peripheral blood. These receptors all stem from a man in his 60s with COVID-19, enrolled during active disease. Each CDR3 is given with its conserved first and last residue.

v_gene	j_gene	CDR3aa
TRBV28	TRBJ1-2	CASSLTGRYGYTF
TRBV9	TRBJ1-1	CASSDRQGTMNTEAFF
TRBV4-1	TRBJ2-1	CASSQEVAGRGYNEQFF
TRBV13	TRBJ1-4	CASSDGTVREKLFF
TRBV11-2	TRBJ2-5	CASSLVRTSGQTRKTQYF
TRBV18	TRBJ2-2	CASSPLQGDTGELFF
TRBV5-1	TRBJ1-2	CASSFRDTGMNYGYTF
TRBV24-1	TRBJ2-7	CATSDTTPGHVYEQYF
TRBV28	TRBJ2-7	CASSSTGGSSYEQYF
TRBV9	TRBJ2-1	CASSATSGSLQEQFF
TRBV5-1	TRBJ2-3	CASSLVQQTDTQYF
TRBV12-3/TRBV12-4	TRBJ1-3	CASSFQENTIYF
TRBV20-1	TRBJ2-4	CSASRRGIQNIQYF
TRBV5-1	TRBJ2-1	CASSLDSGYNEQFF
TRBV27	TRBJ2-7	CASSPSDRFWEQYF
TRBV6-5	TRBJ1-1	CASSLDRDTEAFF
TRBV6-5	TRBJ2-1	CASYYGGYNEQFF
TRBV6-5	TRBJ2-5	CASSPLRREETQYF
TRBV5-1	TRBJ2-1	CASSLAVRDNEQFF
TRBV20-1	TRBJ1-3	CSASRYVPGNTIYF
TRBV4-1	TRBJ2-1	CASSRSLTVYNEQFF
TRBV7-3	TRBJ1-2	CASSSGQAQSGGYTF
TRBV5-1	TRBJ1-6	CASSLQTNSGSPLHF
TRBV2	TRBJ2-7	CASRLRTGLRSYEQYF
TRBV6-2/TRBV6-3	TRBJ1-5	CASSYPGQTQPQHF
TRBV5-1	TRBJ1-5	CASSLTGEWAQHF
TRBV3-1/TRBV3-2	TRBJ1-4	CASSQEGVGGSEKLFF
TRBV7-6	TRBJ2-2	CASSFKDRGAGELFF
TRBV5-1	TRBJ2-3	CASSLARDTQYF
TRBV21-1	TRBJ1-2	CASSQSPTNIGGDGYTF
TRBV24-1	TRBJ2-3	CATSDRSRGGTDTQYF
TRBV28	TRBJ1-5	CASNGNQPQHF